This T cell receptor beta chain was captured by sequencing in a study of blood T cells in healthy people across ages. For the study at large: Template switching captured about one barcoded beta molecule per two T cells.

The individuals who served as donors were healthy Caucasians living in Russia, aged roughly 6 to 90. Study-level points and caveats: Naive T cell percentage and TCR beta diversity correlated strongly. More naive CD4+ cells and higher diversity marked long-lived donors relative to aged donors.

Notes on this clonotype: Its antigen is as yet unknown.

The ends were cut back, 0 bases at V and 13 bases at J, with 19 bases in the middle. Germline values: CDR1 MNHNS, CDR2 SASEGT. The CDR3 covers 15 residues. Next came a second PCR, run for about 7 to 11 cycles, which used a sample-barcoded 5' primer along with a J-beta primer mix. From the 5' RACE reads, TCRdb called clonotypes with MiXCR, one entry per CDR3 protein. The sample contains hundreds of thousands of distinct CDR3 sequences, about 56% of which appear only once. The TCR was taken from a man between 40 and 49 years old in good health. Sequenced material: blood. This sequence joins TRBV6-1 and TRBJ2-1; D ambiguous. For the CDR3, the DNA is TGTGCCAGCAGTGAAGCTCAAGCTACGACGGAGACCCAGTTCTTC. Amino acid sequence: CASSEAQATTETQFF.